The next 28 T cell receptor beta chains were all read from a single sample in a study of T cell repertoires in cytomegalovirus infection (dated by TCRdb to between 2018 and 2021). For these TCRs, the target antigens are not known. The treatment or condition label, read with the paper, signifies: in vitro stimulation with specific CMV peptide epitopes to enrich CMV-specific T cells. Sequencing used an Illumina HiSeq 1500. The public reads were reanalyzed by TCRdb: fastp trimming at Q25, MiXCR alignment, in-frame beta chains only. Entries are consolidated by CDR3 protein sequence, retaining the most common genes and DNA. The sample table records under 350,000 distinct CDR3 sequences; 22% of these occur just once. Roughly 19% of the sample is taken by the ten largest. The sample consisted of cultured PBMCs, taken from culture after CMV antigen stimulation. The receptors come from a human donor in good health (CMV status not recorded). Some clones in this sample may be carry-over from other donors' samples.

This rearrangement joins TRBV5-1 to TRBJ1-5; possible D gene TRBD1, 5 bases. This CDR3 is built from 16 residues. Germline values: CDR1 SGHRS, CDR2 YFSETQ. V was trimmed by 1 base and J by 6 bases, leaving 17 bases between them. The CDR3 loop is CASSLTGLNVGQPQHF. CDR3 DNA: TGCGCCAGCAGCTTGACGGGGCTGAACGTGGGTCAGCCCCAGCATTTT.

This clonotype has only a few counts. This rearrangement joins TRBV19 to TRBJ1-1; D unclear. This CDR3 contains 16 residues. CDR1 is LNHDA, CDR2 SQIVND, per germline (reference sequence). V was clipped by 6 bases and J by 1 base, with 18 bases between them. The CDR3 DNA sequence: TGTGCCAGTAGGGCGGCAGGATCTACGTCGAACACTGAAGCTTTCTTT. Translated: CASRAAGSTSNTEAFF.

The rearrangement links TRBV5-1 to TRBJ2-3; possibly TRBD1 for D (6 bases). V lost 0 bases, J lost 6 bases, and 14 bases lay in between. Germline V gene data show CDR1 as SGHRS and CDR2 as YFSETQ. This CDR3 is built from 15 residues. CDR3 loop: CASSLEGHGADTQYF. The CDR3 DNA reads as TGCGCCAGCAGCTTGGAGGGACATGGGGCGGATACGCAGTATTTT.

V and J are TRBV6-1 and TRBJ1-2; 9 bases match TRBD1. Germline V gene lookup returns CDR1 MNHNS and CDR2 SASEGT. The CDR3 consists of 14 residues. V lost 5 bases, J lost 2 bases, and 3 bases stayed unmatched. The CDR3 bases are TGTGCCAGCAGTCGGGACAGGGAAAACTATGGCTACACCTTC. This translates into CASSRDRENYGYTF.

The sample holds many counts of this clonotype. CDR3 nucleotides: TGTGCCACCAGCCGCGAAGTTGAGCAGTTCTTC. Encoded protein: CATSREVEQFF. The chain links TRBV12-3 or TRBV12-4 to TRBJ2-1, with D uncertain. Trimming shortened V by 10 bases and J by 9 bases, and 13 bases separated the two germline ends. The length of the CDR3 is 11 residues.

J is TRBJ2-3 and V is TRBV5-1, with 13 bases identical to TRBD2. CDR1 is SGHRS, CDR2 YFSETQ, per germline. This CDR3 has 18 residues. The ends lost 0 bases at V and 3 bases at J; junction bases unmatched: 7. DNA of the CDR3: TGCGCCAGCAGCTTGGACCAGACTAGCGGGAGGTCTACAGATACGCAGTATTTT. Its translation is CASSLDQTSGRSTDTQYF.

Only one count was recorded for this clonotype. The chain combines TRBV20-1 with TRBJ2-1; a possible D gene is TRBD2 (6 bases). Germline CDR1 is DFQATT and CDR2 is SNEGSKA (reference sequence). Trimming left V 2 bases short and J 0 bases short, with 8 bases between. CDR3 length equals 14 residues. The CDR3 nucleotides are TGCAGTGCTAGACTAGCGAGCTCCTACAATGAGCAGTTCTTC. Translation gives CSARLASSYNEQFF.

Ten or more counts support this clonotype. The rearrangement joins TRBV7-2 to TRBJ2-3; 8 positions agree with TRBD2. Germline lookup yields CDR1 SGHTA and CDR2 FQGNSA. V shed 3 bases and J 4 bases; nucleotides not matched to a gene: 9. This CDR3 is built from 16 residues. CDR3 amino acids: CASSLVAGRGADTQYF. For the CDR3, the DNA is TGTGCCAGCAGCTTGGTAGCGGGGAGGGGTGCAGATACGCAGTATTTT.

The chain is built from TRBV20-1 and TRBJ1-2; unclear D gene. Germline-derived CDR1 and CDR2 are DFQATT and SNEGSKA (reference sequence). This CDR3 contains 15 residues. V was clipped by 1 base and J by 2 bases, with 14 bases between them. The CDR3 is CSARVNPGLNYGYTF. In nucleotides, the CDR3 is TGCAGTGCTAGAGTCAACCCCGGCCTAAACTATGGCTACACCTTC.

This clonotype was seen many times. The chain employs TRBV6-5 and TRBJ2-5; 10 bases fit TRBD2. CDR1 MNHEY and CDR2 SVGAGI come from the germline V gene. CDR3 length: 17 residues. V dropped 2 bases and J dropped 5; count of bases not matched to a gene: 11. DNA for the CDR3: TGTGCCAGCAGTTACGGGGGGGCTAGCGGGAGTCTGGAGACCCAGTACTTC. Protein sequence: CASSYGGASGSLETQYF.

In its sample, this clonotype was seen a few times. CDR3 DNA sequence: TGTGCCACCAGCGTTTCGCCTAGCGGGATCAAGGATACGCAGTATTTT. Translating gives CATSVSPSGIKDTQYF. The chain combines TRBV15 with TRBJ2-3, with TRBD2 matching 9 bases. Germline CDR1 is LNHNV and CDR2 is YYDKDF (reference sequence). The length of the CDR3 is 16 residues. With V trimmed by 5 bases and J by 6 bases, 12 bases remained unmatched.

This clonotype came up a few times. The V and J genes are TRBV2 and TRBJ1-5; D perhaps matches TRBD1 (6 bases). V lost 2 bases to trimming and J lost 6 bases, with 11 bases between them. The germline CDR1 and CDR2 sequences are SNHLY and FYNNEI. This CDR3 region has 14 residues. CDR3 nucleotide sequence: TGTGCCAGCAGTGAAAACCAGGGGAGTCAGCCCCAGCATTTT. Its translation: CASSENQGSQPQHF.

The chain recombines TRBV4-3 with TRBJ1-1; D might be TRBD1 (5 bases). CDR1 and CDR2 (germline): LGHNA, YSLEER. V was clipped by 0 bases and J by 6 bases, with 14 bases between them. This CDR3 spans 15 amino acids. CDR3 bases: TGCGCCAGCAGCCAAGAGGTGAGGGGATCGGCTGAAGCTTTCTTT. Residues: CASSQEVRGSAEAFF.

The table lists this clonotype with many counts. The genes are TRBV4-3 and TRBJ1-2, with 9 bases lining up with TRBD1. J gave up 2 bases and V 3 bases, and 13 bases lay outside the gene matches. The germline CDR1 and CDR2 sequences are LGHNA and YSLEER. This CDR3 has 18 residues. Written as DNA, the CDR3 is TGCGCCAGCAGCCAGGCCGGGACAGGGACAAAGGGGAACTATGGCTACACCTTC. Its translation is CASSQAGTGTKGNYGYTF.

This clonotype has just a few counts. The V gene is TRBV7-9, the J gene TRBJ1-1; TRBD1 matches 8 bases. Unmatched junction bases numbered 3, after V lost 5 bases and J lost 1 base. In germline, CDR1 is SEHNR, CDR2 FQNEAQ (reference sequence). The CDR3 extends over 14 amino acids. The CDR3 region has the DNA TGTGCCAGCAGCCAGGGGGCACCGAACACTGAAGCTTTCTTT. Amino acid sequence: CASSQGAPNTEAFF.

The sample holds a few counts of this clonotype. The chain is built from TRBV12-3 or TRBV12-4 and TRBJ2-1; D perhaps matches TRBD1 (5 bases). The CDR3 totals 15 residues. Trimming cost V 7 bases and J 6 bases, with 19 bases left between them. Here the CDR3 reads CASTPPGFSANEQFF. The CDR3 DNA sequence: TGTGCCAGCACCCCCCCAGGGTTTAGTGCCAATGAGCAGTTCTTC.

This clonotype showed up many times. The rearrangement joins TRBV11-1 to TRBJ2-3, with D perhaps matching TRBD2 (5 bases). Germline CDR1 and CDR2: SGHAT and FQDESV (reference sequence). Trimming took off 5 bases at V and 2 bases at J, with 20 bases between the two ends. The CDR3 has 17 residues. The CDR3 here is CASSPPRPSSNTDTQYF. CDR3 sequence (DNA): TGTGCCAGCAGCCCACCCCGACCTAGCTCAAACACAGATACGCAGTATTTT. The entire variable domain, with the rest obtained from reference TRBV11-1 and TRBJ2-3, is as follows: EAEVAQSPRYKITEKSQAVAFWCDPISGHATLYWYRQILGQGPELLVQFQDESVVDDSQLPKDRFSAERLKGVDSTLKIQPAELGDSAMYLCASSPPRPSSNTDTQYFGPGTRLTVL.

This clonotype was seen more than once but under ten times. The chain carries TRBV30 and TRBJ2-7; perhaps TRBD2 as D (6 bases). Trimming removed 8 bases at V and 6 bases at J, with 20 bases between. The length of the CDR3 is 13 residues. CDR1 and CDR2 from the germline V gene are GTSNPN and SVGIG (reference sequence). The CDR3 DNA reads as TGTGCCAGAAGCGGGCTAGCTGGTGGCGAGCAGTACTTC. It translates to CARSGLAGGEQYF.

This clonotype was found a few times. The CDR3 DNA sequence: TGTGCCAGCAGTGGGGGTTTTCCGCCGGGGTACACCTTC. The encoded protein is CASSGGFPPGYTF. The chain couples TRBV6-5 to TRBJ1-2; tentative D call: TRBD1 (5 bases). Per germline, CDR1 MNHEY and CDR2 SVGAGI. V lost 5 bases and J lost 11, with 18 bases in between. This CDR3 has 13 residues.

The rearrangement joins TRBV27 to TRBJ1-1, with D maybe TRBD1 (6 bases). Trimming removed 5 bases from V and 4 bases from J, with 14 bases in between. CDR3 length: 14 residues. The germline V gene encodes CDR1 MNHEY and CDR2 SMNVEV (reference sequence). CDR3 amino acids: CASSLQQGSTEAFF. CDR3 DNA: TGTGCCAGCAGTCTCCAACAGGGAAGCACTGAAGCTTTCTTT.

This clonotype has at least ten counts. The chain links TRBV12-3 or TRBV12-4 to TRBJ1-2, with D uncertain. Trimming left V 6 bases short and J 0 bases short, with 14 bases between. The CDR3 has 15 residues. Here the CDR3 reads CASSIAAQTNYGYTF. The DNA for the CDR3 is TGTGCCAGCAGCATCGCGGCACAGACTAACTATGGCTACACCTTC.

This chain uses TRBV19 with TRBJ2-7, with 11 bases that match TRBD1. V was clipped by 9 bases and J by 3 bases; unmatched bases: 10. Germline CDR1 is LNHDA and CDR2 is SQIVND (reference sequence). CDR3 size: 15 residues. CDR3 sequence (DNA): TGTGCCAGCCGCGGCGCCGGGACAGGGGGCTACGAGCAGTACTTC. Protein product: CASRGAGTGGYEQYF.

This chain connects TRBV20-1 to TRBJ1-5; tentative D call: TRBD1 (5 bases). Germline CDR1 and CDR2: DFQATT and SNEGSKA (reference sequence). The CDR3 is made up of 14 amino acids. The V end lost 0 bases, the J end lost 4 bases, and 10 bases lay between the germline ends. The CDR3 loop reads CSARDQGSNQPQHF. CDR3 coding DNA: TGCAGTGCTAGAGATCAGGGATCTAATCAGCCCCAGCATTTT.

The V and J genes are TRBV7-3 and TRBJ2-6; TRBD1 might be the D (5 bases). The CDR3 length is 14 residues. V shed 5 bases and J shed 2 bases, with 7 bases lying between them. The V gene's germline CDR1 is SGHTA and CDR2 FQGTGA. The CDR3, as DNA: TGTGCCAGCAGCCCGACAGCTGGGGCCAACGTCCTGACTTTC. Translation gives CASSPTAGANVLTF. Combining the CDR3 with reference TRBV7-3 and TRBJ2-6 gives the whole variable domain GAGVSQTPSNKVTEKGKYVELRCDPISGHTALYWYRQSLGQGPEFLIYFQGTGAADDSGLPNDRFFAVRPEGSVSTLKIQRTERGDSAVYLCASSPTAGANVLTFGAGSRLTVL.

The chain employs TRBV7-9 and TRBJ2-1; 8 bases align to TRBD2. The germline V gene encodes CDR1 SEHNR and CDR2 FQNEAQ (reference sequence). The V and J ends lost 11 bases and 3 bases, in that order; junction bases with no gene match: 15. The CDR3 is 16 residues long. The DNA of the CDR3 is TGTGCCTCCACGGGGGGGAACGGGAGGAACTACAATGAGCAGTTCTTC. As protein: CASTGGNGRNYNEQFF.

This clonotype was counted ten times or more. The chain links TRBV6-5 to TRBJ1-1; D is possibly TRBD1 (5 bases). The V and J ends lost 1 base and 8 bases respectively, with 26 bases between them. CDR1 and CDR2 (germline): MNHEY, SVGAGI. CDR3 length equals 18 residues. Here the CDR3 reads CASSYYNVEILGQKEAFF. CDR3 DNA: TGTGCCAGCAGTTACTACAACGTCGAGATTTTGGGGCAGAAGGAAGCTTTCTTT.

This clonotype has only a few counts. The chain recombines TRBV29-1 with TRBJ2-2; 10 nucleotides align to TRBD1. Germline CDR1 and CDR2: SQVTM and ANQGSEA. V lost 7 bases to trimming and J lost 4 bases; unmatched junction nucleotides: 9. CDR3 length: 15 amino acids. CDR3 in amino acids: CSAEGTGDSTGELFF. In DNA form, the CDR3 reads TGCAGCGCCGAGGGGACAGGGGATAGCACCGGGGAGCTGTTTTTT.

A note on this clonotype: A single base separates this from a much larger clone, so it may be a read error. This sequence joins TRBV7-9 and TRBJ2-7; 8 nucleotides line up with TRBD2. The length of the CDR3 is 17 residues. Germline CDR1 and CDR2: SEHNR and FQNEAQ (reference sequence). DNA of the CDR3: TGTGCCAGCAGCTTAGATGAGCGGGAGACCTTCTCCTACGAGCTGTACTTC. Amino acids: CASSLDERETFSYELYF.